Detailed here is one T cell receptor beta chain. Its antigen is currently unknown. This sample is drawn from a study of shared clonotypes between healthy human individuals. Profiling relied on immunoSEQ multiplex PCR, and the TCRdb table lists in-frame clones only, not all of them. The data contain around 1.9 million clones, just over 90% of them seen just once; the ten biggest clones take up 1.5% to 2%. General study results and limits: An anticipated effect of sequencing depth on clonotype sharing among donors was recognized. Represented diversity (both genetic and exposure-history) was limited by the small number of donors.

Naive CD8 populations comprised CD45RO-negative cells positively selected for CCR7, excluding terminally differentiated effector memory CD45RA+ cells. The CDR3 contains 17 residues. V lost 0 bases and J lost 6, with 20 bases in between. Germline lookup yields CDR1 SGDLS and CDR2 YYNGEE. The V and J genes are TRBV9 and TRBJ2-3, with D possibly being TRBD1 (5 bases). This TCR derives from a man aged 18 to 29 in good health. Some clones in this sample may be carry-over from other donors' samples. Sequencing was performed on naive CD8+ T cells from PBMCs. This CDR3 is CASSVGDSAGPMDTQYF. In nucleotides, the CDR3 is TGTGCCAGCAGCGTAGGTGACAGCGCTGGCCCGATGGATACGCAGTATTTT.